One sample yielded the 11 T cell receptor beta chains listed below, sequenced in a study of CD8+ T cells in alopecia areata. Isolated RNA was reverse transcribed into cDNA used as the sequencing template. TCRdb's table, derived via immunoSEQ multiplex PCR, lists solely in-frame clones and lacks some. The table includes roughly 150,000 clones, around 87% detected once. The sequencing used CD8+ T cells sorted from blood, collected at week 0. The receptors were gathered from a human donor with alopecia areata.

The sample holds many counts of this clone. The chain employs TRBV7-8 and TRBJ2-7, with D unclear. From germline, CDR1 is SGHVS and CDR2 FQNEAQ. The CDR3 totals 13 residues. Trimming left V 4 bases short and J 2 bases short, with 9 bases between. This CDR3 reads CASSYDTTYEQYF. The DNA for the CDR3 is TGTGCCAGCAGCTATGATACGACCTACGAGCAGTACTTC.

J is TRBJ2-2 and V is TRBV4-1; D unclear. The CDR3 has 14 residues. The V and J ends lost 0 bases and 7 bases respectively, with 9 bases between them. CDR1 is MGHRA and CDR2 is YSYEKL in the germline V gene. The CDR3 here is CASSQEMGIGELFF. DNA for the CDR3: TGCGCCAGCAGCCAAGAGATGGGGATCGGGGAGCTGTTTTTT.

V usage is TRBV6-6 and J usage is TRBJ1-2; D perhaps matches TRBD1 (5 bases). Germline assignment: CDR1 MNHNY and CDR2 SVGAGI (reference sequence). V was cut by 6 bases and J by 2 bases, with 19 bases left in between. This CDR3 contains 16 residues. The CDR3 nucleotides read TGTGCCAGCAGCTATGGGACCGACGGCGGCAACTATGGCTACACCTTC. It is translated as CASSYGTDGGNYGYTF.

The chain couples TRBV15 to TRBJ2-5; D gene ambiguous. The DNA end lines up better with TRBJ2-7; the J call may be wrong. Germline CDR1 reads LNHNV; CDR2 reads YYDKDF (reference sequence). The CDR3 is 14 amino acids. CDR3 DNA sequence: TGTGCCACCCGAGACGGCAGCTCCTCCTACGAGCAGTACTTC. Amino acid sequence: CATRDGSSSYEQYF.

V gene TRBV9 combines with J gene TRBJ2-1, with 12 bases fitting TRBD2. Unmatched junction bases numbered 1, after V lost 3 bases and J lost 0 bases. The germline CDR1 and CDR2 sequences are SGDLS and YYNGEE. This CDR3 is built from 16 residues. CDR3 in DNA: TGTGCCAGCAGCGCTAGCGGGAGGGTCTCCTACAATGAGCAGTTCTTC. Amino acid sequence: CASSASGRVSYNEQFF.

This chain uses TRBV7-6 with TRBJ2-7, with TRBD1 matching 10 bases. Germline CDR1 is SGHVS and CDR2 is FNYEAQ. V gave up 1 base and J gave up 5 bases; unmatched junction bases: 5. The length of the CDR3 is 15 residues. The CDR3 is CASSLEGTGDDEQYF. DNA for the CDR3: TGTGCCAGCAGCTTAGAGGGGACAGGGGACGACGAGCAGTACTTC.

This chain uses TRBV4-1 with TRBJ2-1; TRBD2 is a possible D gene (6 bases). Looked up from germline, CDR1 is MGHRA and CDR2 is YSYEKL. V was trimmed by 0 bases and J by 6 bases, leaving 15 bases between them. This CDR3 region has 16 residues. CDR3 sequence reads: CASSQDRERMANEQFF. The CDR3 nucleotides are TGCGCCAGCAGCCAAGACCGGGAGAGAATGGCCAATGAGCAGTTCTTC.

J is TRBJ1-2 and V is TRBV30; D gene ambiguous. CDR1 is GTSNPN, CDR2 SVGIG, per germline (reference sequence). Trimming cost V 5 bases and J 3 bases, with 7 bases left between them. The CDR3 runs 11 residues. CDR3 protein: CAWALDYGYTF. The CDR3 region has the DNA TGTGCCTGGGCCCTCGACTATGGCTACACCTTC.

V is TRBV29-1 and J is TRBJ2-2; 8 bases agree with TRBD1. Per the germline V gene, CDR1 is SQVTM and CDR2 is ANQGSEA. The CDR3 totals 13 residues. Trimming removed 7 bases from V and 3 bases from J; junction bases left unmatched: 4. The CDR3 spells CSATGADTGELFF. CDR3 bases: TGCAGCGCGACAGGGGCGGACACCGGGGAGCTGTTTTTT.

Here the CDR3 reads CSAPGVSTDTQYF. The DNA for the CDR3 is TGCAGCGCCCCAGGGGTCAGTACAGATACGCAGTATTTT. The chain recombines TRBV29-1 with TRBJ2-3; D is possibly TRBD1 (6 bases). The CDR3 totals 13 residues. CDR1 is SQVTM, CDR2 ANQGSEA, per germline. With 7 bases removed from V and 3 bases from J, the gap between germline ends came to 14 bases.

Concerning this clone itself: Relative to the germline gene, one junction end is altered; a read error may explain this. The V and J genes are TRBV30 and TRBJ1-5, with no clear D. In germline, CDR1 is GTSNPN, CDR2 SVGIG (reference sequence). The CDR3 sequence is 12 residues long. DNA of the CDR3: TGTGCCTGGAGTGGGGTGGGTCAGCCCCGGCATTTT. This sequence encodes CAWSGVGQPRHF.